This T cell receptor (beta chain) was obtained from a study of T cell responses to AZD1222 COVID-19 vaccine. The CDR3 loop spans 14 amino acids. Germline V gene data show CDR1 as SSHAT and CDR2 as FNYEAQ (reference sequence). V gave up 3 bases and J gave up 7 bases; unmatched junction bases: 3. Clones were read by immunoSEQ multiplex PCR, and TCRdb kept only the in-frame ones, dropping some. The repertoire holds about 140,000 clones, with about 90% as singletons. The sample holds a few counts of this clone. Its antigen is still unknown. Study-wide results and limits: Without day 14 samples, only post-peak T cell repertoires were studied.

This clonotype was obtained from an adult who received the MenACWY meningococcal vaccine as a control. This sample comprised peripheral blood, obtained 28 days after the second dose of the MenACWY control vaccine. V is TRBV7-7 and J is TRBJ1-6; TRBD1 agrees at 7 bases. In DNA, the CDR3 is TGTGCCAGCAGCTTGGGACAGCCCAATTCACCCCTCCACTTT. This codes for CASSLGQPNSPLHF.